These T cell receptor beta chains were read from a single sample in a study of blood T cell repertoires in COVID-19. Sequencing used immunoSEQ multiplex PCR; TCRdb keeps in-frame clones, though not all of them. The data show more than 300,000 clones, with roughly 90% seen just once and roughly 0.86% held by the top ten. Source material: PBMCs or T cells enriched from blood (not recorded which). These receptors came from a woman aged 40 to 49 who had been exposed to COVID-19. CDR3s include the opening cysteine and the closing phenylalanine or tryptophan. A D gene is named only where the DNA matches it firmly. Some rows have no size entry. The others give once, few or many, or a class for an expanded clone.

j_call | v_call | clone_size | d_call | cdr3_aa | cdr3_nt
TRBJ1-1 | TRBV5-4 | - | - | CASSLTQADQAFF | TGTGCCAGCAGCTTGACACAGGCGGACCAAGCTTTCTTT
TRBJ2-6 | TRBV5-1 | once | - | CASWGEPTSGANVLTF | TGCGCCAGCTGGGGGGAGCCCACCTCTGGGGCCAACGTCCTGACTTTC
TRBJ1-4 | TRBV6-5 | once | - | CASSAGTNEKLFF | TGTGCCAGCAGCGCCGGGACTAATGAAAAACTGTTTTTT
TRBJ2-3 | TRBV11-1 | - | - | CASSFGGGSSGDTQYF | TGTGCCAGCAGCTTCGGGGGCGGGAGTAGTGGAGATACGCAGTATTTT
TRBJ2-5 | TRBV19 | - | - | CASSIGQGRETQYF | TGTGCCAGTAGTATCGGCCAGGGAAGAGAGACCCAGTACTTC
TRBJ2-5 | TRBV5-5 | - | - | CASSLRQGRETQYF | TGTGCCAGCAGCTTGCGGCAGGGTAGAGAGACCCAGTACTTC
TRBJ1-2 | TRBV3-1/TRBV3-2 | - | - | CASSQDPRRGYTF | TGTGCCAGCAGCCAAGATCCCCGGCGGGGCTACACCTTC
TRBJ1-2 | TRBV24-1 | - | TRBD1 | CATSDHRGDGYTF | TGTGCCACCAGTGACCACAGGGGGGATGGCTACACCTTC
TRBJ1-6 | TRBV6-5 | few | TRBD1 | CASSRQGAGSPLHF | TGTGCCAGCAGCCGACAGGGGGCCGGTTCACCCCTCCACTTT
TRBJ1-2 | TRBV6-5 | - | TRBD1 | CASSRGGQGYGYTF | TGTGCCAGCAGTCGGGGGGGACAGGGTTATGGCTACACCTTC
TRBJ1-1 | TRBV10-3 | - | TRBD1 | CAIGQGNTEAFF | TGTGCCATCGGACAGGGGAACACTGAAGCTTTCTTT
TRBJ2-3 | TRBV19 | once | - | CASSIGGGGTQYF | TGTGCCAGTAGTATTGGAGGGGGCGGTACGCAGTATTTT
TRBJ1-3 | TRBV2 | - | - | CASRMDRNSGNTIYF | TGTGCCAGCAGGATGGACAGAAACTCTGGAAACACCATATATTTT
TRBJ2-6 | TRBV27 | - | - | CASSSRPLQGINVLTF | TGTGCCAGCAGTTCCCGCCCTTTGCAGGGGATCAACGTCCTGACTTTC
TRBJ1-1 | TRBV6-5 | - | - | CASSSGTRKNTEAFF | TGTGCCAGCAGTTCCGGTACCAGGAAGAACACTGAAGCTTTCTTT
TRBJ1-5 | TRBV15 | once | - | CATSRLGGGVTSNQPQHF | TGTGCCACCAGCAGACTCGGAGGTGGGGTGACTAGCAATCAGCCCCAGCATTTT
TRBJ1-3 | TRBV7-9 | - | - | CASSLANRWTRDTIYF | TGTGCCAGCAGCTTAGCTAACAGGTGGACCAGGGACACCATATATTTT
TRBJ1-2 | TRBV30 | - | - | CAWSPQGSANYGYTF | TGTGCCTGGAGTCCTCAGGGTTCGGCTAACTATGGCTACACCTTC
TRBJ2-5 | TRBV27 | - | - | CASRRQSQETQYF | TGTGCCAGCAGAAGACAGAGCCAAGAGACCCAGTACTTC
TRBJ1-3 | TRBV5-8 | - | - | CASRSFYGNTIYF | TGTGCCAGCAGGTCTTTTTATGGAAACACCATATATTTT
TRBJ2-3 | TRBV9 | once | - | CASSVEGGPAADTQYF | TGTGCCAGCAGCGTAGAGGGAGGTCCAGCGGCAGATACGCAGTATTTT
TRBJ2-3 | TRBV11-3 | - | TRBD2 | CASSLGLASGSLADTQYF | TGTGCCAGCAGCTTAGGTCTGGCTAGCGGGAGCTTGGCAGATACGCAGTATTTT
TRBJ1-1 | TRBV19 | once | - | CASSDPGAAFF | TGTGCCAGTAGCGACCCAGGGGCGGCTTTCTTT
TRBJ2-7 | TRBV9 | - | TRBD1 | CASSDTGGQDYEQYF | TGTGCCAGCAGTGATACAGGGGGGCAAGACTACGAGCAGTACTTC